Included here is one TCR beta chain sequence, with context. This clonotype was seen many times. It has no known antigen specificity. No base-level quality is on record; no much larger clone is a single base apart. The sample originates from a study of T-cell reconstitution after alpha-beta-depleted transplantation in children listed by TCRdb under 2016. Regarding the complete study: Using TCR repertoire profiling, the study quantitatively followed how T-cell immune reconstitution unfolded in children after TCRalphabeta/CD19-depleted allogeneic hematopoietic cell transplantation.

The sample's treatment or condition label, in plain terms: allogeneic hematopoietic cell transplantation with graft depleted of TCRalphabeta T cells and CD19 B cells. The children who served as transplant recipients had been given grafts of TCRalphabeta/CD19-depleted allogeneic hematopoietic cells. V loses 3 bases at its end and J loses 4 bases; junction bases beyond the gene matches: 8. From a lookup of the germline V gene, CDR1 and CDR2 are SGHAT and FQNNGV. The CDR3 contains 16 residues, cysteine and phenylalanine counted. Only the CDR3 DNA is retained, 48 bases long and in frame from the first base. Results the study describes overall, beyond this receptor: In some patients, high TCRbeta diversity at day 60 was attributed to recipient T cells and intrathymic progenitors that had survived conditioning. Over subsequent months, a decline in hyperexpanded clone frequencies was noted, and after one year, T-cell counts and TCRbeta diversity were mostly ascribed to newly produced T cells. The apparently early alphabetaT-cell count recovery about two months after transplant was reportedly dependent on only several hundred rapidly expanded clones derived from non-depleted graft cells.

The library came from PCR. Sequencing used an Illumina HiSeq 2500. TCR library preparation used molecular barcoding, with unique molecular identifiers applied to normalize quantification of the TCRbeta repertoire. In-frame beta chains were kept once TCRdb had trimmed the public reads at Q25 with fastp and called clones with MiXCR. Rows matching on CDR3 protein sequence are summarized as one entry with the most common DNA and genes. This sample holds under 300,000 distinct CDR3 sequences; 9.5% to 13% were observed only once. Jointly, the top ten make up about 25% of the sample. The sequences come from peripheral blood, collected 180 days after TCRalphabeta/CD19-depleted stem cell transplant. The source of this sequence is a male patient between 2 and 10 years old who had a stem cell transplant for chronic granulomatous disease, so the T cells may come from the graft donor. In this chain, TRBV11-2 is recombined with TRBJ2-3, and TRBD2 matches 9 of the central bases. The bases read TGTGCCAGCAGCTTGACTGGCGGGGGGGCAGCAGATACGCAGTATTTT. Its protein is CASSLTGGGAADTQYF.